The subject of this entry is one TCR beta chain. The sample holds a few counts of this clone. The target of this receptor is not known. Per-base qualities were not stored, and no clone one base away is much larger. This sample is part of a study of T cell responses to AZD1222 COVID-19 vaccine (dated by TCRdb to the early 2020s). Study-level background: AZD1222 recipients with second doses at about 4 weeks or about 12 weeks were pooled, because spike-specific TCR depth and breadth did not differ between schedules. TCR sequencing covered some 240 trial participants: approximately 200 given two doses of AZD1222 and around 25 given two doses of MenACWY control vaccine. Enrollment into the trials was organized by age into subgroups of 18-55, 56-69 and 70-plus years, and those subgroups contained roughly 140, 27 and 60 TCR-sequenced participants, respectively. Overall study outcomes, separate from this receptor: The 56-69-year group was small, and its depth increase did not reach significance, likely because of low power. After two AZD1222 doses, spike-specific TCR breadth and depth were significantly higher than at day 0 and than in MenACWY recipients. Participants were mostly white British, with more females than males. The authors suggested clonal diversity may have been underestimated. Only 5 to 7 AZD1222 recipients were SARS-CoV-2 seropositive at baseline, limiting conclusions about previously exposed vaccinees. Reportedly, close to half of the unique spike-specific TCRs recognized epitopes lying outside the regions that are mutated in the B.1.351 and B.1.1.7 variants. The whole spike protein was spanned by vaccine-associated CD4 TCRs, and dominant responses were seen in regions 160-218 and 743-854. No day 14 peak-response samples were available, so repertoires were characterized only after the peak T cell response.

The CDR3 regions of human TCRbeta chains were subjected to immunosequencing. Per the authors' processing: Repertoire TCRs were matched against a reference library of SARS-CoV-2-specific TCRs generated with the MIRA antigen-specificity platform. Breadth meant the fraction of unique TCRs that were SARS-CoV-2-associated, whereas depth meant the fraction of total T cells that were SARS-CoV-2-associated. Using the MIRA data, each spike-specific TCR was assigned both to the spike region to which the TCR was reactive and to a CD4 or CD8 class. Log10-transformed breadth and depth values were compared by one-way ANOVA with Sidak's multiple comparisons tests. The immuneACCESS repertoire file appears here via TCRdb, limited to in-frame rearrangements. These files lack a portion of the clones; in checked studies, under half of the deficit traces to unresolved V genes, and the cause of the others is not known. V and J calls plus clone size are reproduced from that table; the DNA served to infer D and trimming. The sample profile shows 100,000 to 150,000 clones; roughly nine tenths of them were found once. In total, the top ten clones hold about 1.5% of the sample.

V is clipped by 0 bases and J by 8 bases, and the sequence between their germline boundaries is 8 bases long. The CDR3 spans 13 residues, from the cysteine through the phenylalanine. Only the CDR3 portion is preserved as DNA: 39 bases, with reading frame beginning at the first base. The germline V gene supplies CDR1 MGHRA and CDR2 YSYEKL. The sample's time point label is to be understood as: baseline before first vaccination. Samples from vaccinated people were obtained from the UK trials COV001 and COV002, which included a single-blind randomized controlled phase 2/3 trial of AZD1222 (ChAdOx1 nCoV-19) in healthy adults. Trial participant PBMC samples were collected at day 0 and day 28 after the second dose for TCRbeta chain sequencing.

Rearrangement joined TRBV4-1 to TRBJ2-1, with the D gene not clear enough to name. Source: peripheral blood, taken on day 0 of AZD1222 vaccination. The TCR sequence derives from an adult in good health. The base sequence is TGCGCCAGCAGCCAAGATTTCGGAGATGAGCAGTTCTTC. Translated, this gives CASSQDFGDEQFF.